The 10 T cell receptor beta chains reported below all come from one sample, sequenced in a study of T cell responses to AZD1222 COVID-19 vaccine. Clones were read by immunoSEQ multiplex PCR, and TCRdb kept only the in-frame ones, dropping some. The sample lists 120,000 or so clones, about 87% occurring once. Sample: peripheral blood, taken on day 0 of AZD1222 vaccination. The receptors here all came from an adult in good health.

V usage is TRBV28 and J usage is TRBJ2-1; 8 bases agree with TRBD2. The CDR3 spans 15 residues. Germline V gene data show CDR1 as MDHEN and CDR2 as SYDVKM. The V and J ends lost 8 bases and 9 bases, in that order; junction bases with no gene match: 15. CDR3 sequence reads: CASSSAGAGGGEQFF. DNA for the CDR3: TGTGCCAGCTCCTCGGCCGGGGCGGGAGGCGGTGAGCAGTTCTTC.

The chain combines TRBV20-1 with TRBJ2-5; TRBD2 agrees at 8 bases. CDR1 and CDR2 from the germline V gene are DFQATT and SNEGSKA (reference sequence). V shed 6 bases and J 0 bases; nucleotides not matched to a gene: 9. The CDR3 length is 15 residues. The CDR3 nucleotides read TGCAGTGCAAGTAGAGCGGGGGTGTACCAAGAGACCCAGTACTTC. Its protein is CSASRAGVYQETQYF.

In its sample, this clone was seen a few times. This chain uses TRBV11-2 with TRBJ2-1; 15 nucleotides line up with TRBD2. Looked up from germline, CDR1 is SGHAT and CDR2 is FQNNGV. The CDR3 contains 18 residues. The junction had 11 bases not matched to a gene; V was cut back by 5 bases and J by 6 bases. The CDR3 sequence is CASSPPQGLAGGGNEQFF. Here the CDR3 DNA reads TGTGCCAGCAGCCCTCCTCAGGGACTAGCGGGGGGAGGCAATGAGCAGTTCTTC. Using reference TRBV11-2 and TRBJ2-1 for the parts outside the CDR3, the full variable domain is EAGVAQSPRYKIIEKRQSVAFWCNPISGHATLYWYQQILGQGPKLLIQFQNNGVVDDSQLPKDRFSAERLKGVDSTLKIQPAKLEDSAVYLCASSPPQGLAGGGNEQFFGPGTRLTVL.

The chain is built from TRBV19 and TRBJ2-6; 11 positions agree with TRBD1. Germline V gene lookup returns CDR1 LNHDA and CDR2 SQIVND (reference sequence). The CDR3 spans 16 residues. With 10 bases clipped from V and 3 bases from J, the junction kept 8 bases outside the gene matches. Here the CDR3 reads CATQDRGRGGANVLTF. The CDR3 nucleotides read TGTGCCACCCAGGACAGGGGGCGCGGTGGGGCCAACGTCCTGACTTTC.

This chain connects TRBV6-1 to TRBJ1-1; D ambiguous. V dropped 1 base and J dropped 5 bases, with 14 bases sitting between them. This CDR3 has 15 residues. From germline, CDR1 is MNHNS and CDR2 SASEGT. In DNA, the CDR3 is TGTGCCAGCAGTGAAGTTTTCTCAACGGGTACTGAAGCTTTCTTT. This translates into CASSEVFSTGTEAFF.

The chain joins TRBV10-3 to TRBJ2-7; perhaps TRBD1 as D (7 bases). V shed 6 bases and J shed 5 bases, with 20 bases lying between them. CDR1 and CDR2 from the germline V gene are ENHRY and SYGVKD. The CDR3 extends over 15 amino acids. Written as DNA, the CDR3 is TGTGCCATCAGGGGCCGACAGGGAGGTGAGGACGAGCAGTACTTC. Protein product: CAIRGRQGGEDEQYF.

The chain's CDR3 is CASSLGRTNYEQYF. The CDR3 DNA sequence: TGTGCCAGCAGCTTAGGAAGGACTAACTACGAGCAGTACTTC. The chain couples TRBV11-2 to TRBJ2-7; perhaps TRBD2 as D (6 bases). The V and J ends lost 1 base and 3 bases respectively, with 10 bases between them. CDR1 is SGHAT, CDR2 FQNNGV, per germline. CDR3 size: 14 residues. The variable domain in full, completed from reference TRBV11-2 and TRBJ2-7, reads EAGVAQSPRYKIIEKRQSVAFWCNPISGHATLYWYQQILGQGPKLLIQFQNNGVVDDSQLPKDRFSAERLKGVDSTLKIQPAKLEDSAVYLCASSLGRTNYEQYFGPGTRLTVT.

This clone occurred a few times. The chain employs TRBV6-5 and TRBJ1-5, with D possibly being TRBD1 (6 bases). Germline assignment: CDR1 MNHEY and CDR2 SVGAGI. The V end was cut by 4 bases, the J end by 9 bases, with 13 bases between. The CDR3 runs 13 residues. CDR3 in DNA: TGTGCCAGCAGTTCGACCCAGGGGAGGCCCCAGCATTTT. It is translated as CASSSTQGRPQHF.

The chain combines TRBV6-5 with TRBJ2-1; 11 bases are a match to TRBD2. The V segment lost 6 bases and the J segment 4 bases; nucleotides outside the gene matches: 5. The germline V gene encodes CDR1 MNHEY and CDR2 SVGAGI. This CDR3 has 15 residues. CDR3: CASSPVAGGYNEQFF. CDR3 bases: TGTGCCAGCAGCCCCGTAGCGGGGGGGTACAATGAGCAGTTCTTC.

V usage is TRBV7-9 and J usage is TRBJ1-6; weak D call: TRBD1 (5 bases). The CDR3 covers 14 residues. The V and J ends lost 1 base and 5 bases respectively, with 6 bases between them. Germline-derived CDR1 and CDR2 are SEHNR and FQNEAQ (reference sequence). DNA for the CDR3: TGTGCCAGCAGCTTAGGGGGGGATAATTCACCCCTCCACTTT. Amino acid sequence: CASSLGGDNSPLHF.